Presented here are 15 T cell receptor beta chains from one specimen sequenced in a study of T cells in Graves' hyperthyroidism and ophthalmopathy. There were TCR beta CDR3 regions amplified from RNA transcripts. First-round RT-PCR of the TCR CDR3 relied on the HTBI primer set. A single record per CDR3 protein comes from TCRdb applying MiXCR to the multiplex PCR reads. The table has 130,000 to 150,000 distinct CDR3 sequences, around 21% seen once. Sequencing used blood. The receptors come from a woman in her fifties or sixties with Graves' hyperthyroidism that later progressed to Graves' ophthalmopathy.

This clonotype was counted at least ten times. The gene calls are TRBV3-1 and TRBJ2-7, with 8 bases fitting TRBD2. The V gene's germline CDR1 is LGHDT and CDR2 YNNKEL (reference sequence). J was trimmed by 1 base and V by 4 bases; bases with no gene match: 3. CDR3 length: 14 amino acids. The CDR3 nucleotides read TGTGCCAGCAGCCCACGCGGGAGGTCCTACGAGCAGTACTTC. This sequence encodes CASSPRGRSYEQYF.

This clonotype was recorded at least ten times. The J gene is TRBJ2-5, the V gene TRBV28, with TRBD2 matching over 9 bases. V lost 2 bases and J lost 5; bases outside the gene matches: 12. Looked up from germline, CDR1 is MDHEN and CDR2 is SYDVKM. The CDR3 sequence is 17 residues long. Written as DNA, the CDR3 is TGTGCCAGCAGTTTAATGCGGGAGGGCAACTCGAGGGAGACCCAGTACTTC. It codes for CASSLMREGNSRETQYF.

This chain links TRBV6-1 with TRBJ1-4; no clear D gene. Germline loops: CDR1 MNHNS, CDR2 SASEGT. This CDR3 comprises 15 residues. V gave up 4 bases and J gave up 2 bases, with 11 bases separating them. CDR3 in amino acids: CASSANGATNEKLFF. In DNA, the CDR3 is TGTGCCAGCAGTGCGAACGGTGCGACTAATGAAAAACTGTTTTTT.

V and J are TRBV13 and TRBJ2-5, with TRBD2 as a possible D gene (6 bases). V dropped 4 bases and J dropped 3 bases, with 18 bases sitting between them. The germline CDR1 and CDR2 sequences are PRHDT and FYEKMQ (reference sequence). The CDR3 extends over 16 amino acids. The CDR3 DNA reads TGTGCCAGCAGCTCGCACCGGGACTGGGGTGAAGAGACCCAGTACTTC. Its translation is CASSSHRDWGEETQYF.

There are many counts of this clonotype. The genes are TRBV30 and TRBJ2-5; perhaps TRBD1 as D (5 bases). V was cut by 5 bases and J by 3 bases, with 7 bases left in between. Germline CDR1 and CDR2: GTSNPN and SVGIG (reference sequence). The CDR3 is 11 amino acids. Here the CDR3 reads CAWRREETQYF. Here the CDR3 DNA reads TGTGCCTGGCGCAGGGAAGAGACCCAGTACTTC.

V is TRBV5-8 and J is TRBJ1-2; TRBD1 agrees at 9 bases. From germline, CDR1 is SGHTS and CDR2 YDEGEE. This CDR3 comprises 16 residues. The V gene end was trimmed by 5 bases and the J gene end by 4 bases; junction bases not matched to a gene: 12. Here the CDR3 DNA reads TGTGCCAGCAGTTACCGGGACAGGGTTATATGCTATGGCTACACCTTC. Translation gives CASSYRDRVICYGYTF.

The V and J genes are TRBV19 and TRBJ1-4; TRBD1 might be the D (6 bases). Germline V lookup: CDR1 LNHDA, CDR2 SQIVND (reference sequence). V lost 5 bases and J 5 bases, leaving 18 bases between the germline ends. There are 16 residues in the CDR3. In nucleotides, the CDR3 is TGTGCCAGTAGTCGCCACCAGGGGAAGTCGAATGAAAAACTGTTTTTT. This encodes CASSRHQGKSNEKLFF.

The chain carries TRBV2 and TRBJ2-7; 8 nucleotides line up with TRBD2. Trimming cost V 3 bases and J 0 bases; bases outside gene matches: 19. The CDR3 length is 20 residues. Germline CDR1 reads SNHLY; CDR2 reads FYNNEI. CDR3 amino acids: CASSDGWDTRSLADSYEQYF. The CDR3 DNA reads TGTGCCAGCAGTGATGGATGGGACACCCGATCACTAGCGGACTCCTACGAGCAGTACTTC.

V gene TRBV19 combines with J gene TRBJ1-5; D is unresolved. CDR3 size: 15 residues. Germline V gene data show CDR1 as LNHDA and CDR2 as SQIVND (reference sequence). The V gene lost 5 bases and the J gene lost 6 bases, with 17 bases spanning the gap. This CDR3 reads CASSSRFEMGQPQHF. For the CDR3, the DNA is TGTGCCAGTAGTTCTCGCTTTGAGATGGGTCAGCCCCAGCATTTT.

This clonotype showed up many times. The chain links TRBV24-1 to TRBJ1-1; possibly TRBD1 for D (5 bases). Germline CDR1 is KGHDR and CDR2 is SFDVKD. The CDR3 consists of 13 residues. Trimming shortened V by 1 base and J by 11 bases, and 13 bases separated the two germline ends. The CDR3 loop reads CATSDFVGGTAFF. The CDR3 coding sequence is TGTGCCACCAGTGATTTCGTGGGGGGGACGGCTTTCTTT.

V gene TRBV20-1 combines with J gene TRBJ2-1; 11 bases line up with TRBD1. Germline CDR1 DFQATT, CDR2 SNEGSKA (reference sequence). The CDR3 has 15 residues. V was pared by 0 bases and J by 5 bases, with 3 bases of the junction left unmatched. CDR3 DNA: TGCAGTGCTAGAGATCGGGACAGGGGGAACAATGAGCAGTTCTTC. This encodes CSARDRDRGNNEQFF.

This sequence joins TRBV19 and TRBJ1-1; D may be TRBD1 (5 bases). The CDR3 spans 13 residues. Deletions cut 9 bases from V and 0 bases from J, with 11 bases between. CDR1 LNHDA and CDR2 SQIVND come from the germline V gene (reference sequence). The CDR3: CASQTDVNTEAFF. The CDR3 nucleotides read TGTGCCAGCCAGACAGATGTGAACACTGAAGCTTTCTTT.

Ten or more counts support this clonotype. A read error may produce the germline difference seen at one junction end. The CDR3 DNA reads as TGTGCCACCAGTAGAAACTCTGGAAACACCATATATTTT. Its protein product is CATSRNSGNTIYF. V gene TRBV28 combines with J gene TRBJ1-3, with no clear D. The germline V gene encodes CDR1 MDHEN and CDR2 SYDVKM. This CDR3 comprises 13 residues.

CDR3 sequence: CSVDTDRFGYTF. The CDR3, as DNA: TGCAGCGTTGACACCGACCGGTTTGGCTACACCTTC. The V call is TRBV29-1, the J call TRBJ1-2; D uncertain. Trimming removed 3 bases from V and 7 bases from J, with 12 bases in between. CDR3 size: 12 residues. The V gene's germline CDR1 is SQVTM and CDR2 ANQGSEA.

This clonotype showed up many times. J is TRBJ2-2 and V is TRBV30, with D unresolved. The CDR3 has 14 amino acids. V was pared by 6 bases and J by 6 bases, with 17 bases between. The germline V gene has CDR1 GTSNPN and CDR2 SVGIG (reference sequence). For the CDR3, the DNA is TGTGCCTGTCGACCACCACGGTACGCCGGGGAGCTGTTTTTT. It specifies CACRPPRYAGELFF.